These 9 T cell receptor beta chains were sequenced from one sample in a study of shared clonotypes between healthy human individuals (TCRdb year 2020). Libraries came from the immunoSEQ multiplex PCR assay. The table comes from immuneACCESS by way of TCRdb, which keeps in-frame sequences with V and J called. Part of the clones is missing from these tables; in studies checked, under half for an unresolved V gene and the rest for unknown reasons. This sample has about 320,000 clones in its table, and around 90% of those were observed once. The ten biggest clones cover about 17% of the sample. Sequencing was performed on memory CD8+ T cells sorted from blood. What this sample's cell subset or site label stands for: CD45RO+ cells pooled with CCR7-negative TemRA cells. The source is a man aged 18 to 30 in good health.

This clone came up once. The CDR3 loop is CASAKGTGELFF. CDR3 DNA sequence: TGTGCCAGCGCCAAGGGGACCGGGGAGCTGTTTTTT. The J gene is TRBJ2-2, the V gene TRBV2; maybe TRBD1 (5 bases). Trimming stripped 8 bases from V and 5 bases from J, with 9 bases between. Germline values: CDR1 SNHLY, CDR2 FYNNEI. This CDR3 has 12 amino acids.

The chain links TRBV7-9 to TRBJ1-2, with TRBD1 matching over 7 bases. This CDR3 has 14 residues. V was clipped by 5 bases and J by 4 bases; unmatched bases: 7. Germline assignment: CDR1 SEHNR and CDR2 FQNEAQ (reference sequence). CDR3 DNA sequence: TGTGCCAGCAGCGCCACAGGGGATTCCTATGGCTACACCTTC. Its translation: CASSATGDSYGYTF.

CDR3 loop: CASSERVPTNTGELFF. CDR3 coding DNA: TGCGCCAGCAGTGAGAGGGTTCCAACGAACACCGGGGAGCTGTTTTTT. The genes are TRBV10-1 and TRBJ2-2; D not resolved. Germline assignment: CDR1 WNHNN and CDR2 SYGVQD (reference sequence). The CDR3 contains 16 residues. The V end was cut by 2 bases, the J end by 0 bases, with 10 bases between.

J is TRBJ1-2 and V is TRBV7-9; no clear D gene. The CDR3 length is 14 residues. From germline, CDR1 is SEHNR and CDR2 FQNEAQ (reference sequence). Trimming stripped 1 base from V and 2 bases from J, with 8 bases between. This CDR3 is CASSLVGSNYGYTF. The CDR3 bases are TGTGCCAGCAGCTTAGTGGGCAGCAACTATGGCTACACCTTC.

This clone occurred once. The genes are TRBV11-2 and TRBJ2-3; 11 bases agree with TRBD2. V was clipped by 5 bases and J by 2 bases; unmatched bases: 9. CDR3 size: 17 residues. The V gene's germline CDR1 is SGHAT and CDR2 FQNNGV. The CDR3 region has the DNA TGTGCCAGCAGCCTCCCTAGCGGGGGGCTTTACACAGATACGCAGTATTTT. It specifies CASSLPSGGLYTDTQYF.

This clone was counted once. The chain has TRBV6-6 and TRBJ1-5, with D unresolved. V lost 5 bases to trimming and J lost 0 bases, with 11 bases between them. Germline V gene data show CDR1 as MNHNY and CDR2 as SVGAGI (reference sequence). The CDR3 totals 15 residues. Written as DNA, the CDR3 is TGTGCCAGCAGTATCTCTTGGGATAGCAATCAGCCCCAGCATTTT. Encoded protein: CASSISWDSNQPQHF.

This clone was detected once. The V call is TRBV4-3, the J call TRBJ2-2; possible D gene TRBD2, 6 bases. CDR1 and CDR2 (germline): LGHNA, YSLEER. Trimming removed 3 bases at V and 5 bases at J, with 16 bases between. The CDR3 loop spans 16 amino acids. Here the CDR3 DNA reads TGCGCCAGCAGCCATCCTACGGGAGCATCGACCGGGGAGCTGTTTTTT. Encoded protein: CASSHPTGASTGELFF.

The rearrangement links TRBV14 to TRBJ2-5; D is perhaps TRBD2 (5 bases). Trimming pared 2 bases from V and 5 bases from J, leaving 12 bases between. CDR3 length: 14 residues. Germline CDR1 reads SGHDN; CDR2 reads FVKESK. This chain's CDR3 is CASSQLSSSETQYF. The CDR3, as DNA: TGTGCCAGCAGCCAACTCTCGTCTAGCGAGACCCAGTACTTC.

The V call is TRBV29-1, the J call TRBJ1-2; D is undetermined. CDR3 size: 12 residues. Germline loops: CDR1 SQVTM, CDR2 ANQGSEA. Trimming pared 1 base from V and 5 bases from J, leaving 8 bases between. The CDR3 region is CSVEVREYGYTF. The CDR3 DNA reads as TGCAGCGTTGAAGTTAGGGAGTATGGCTACACCTTC.